The 3 T cell receptor beta chains below all came from one sample that was sequenced in a study of STAT5B mutations in CD4+ large granular lymphocyte leukemia. Profiling relied on immunoSEQ multiplex PCR, and the TCRdb table lists in-frame clones only, not all of them. In the table there are 30,000 to 40,000 clones, approximately 85% of which are singletons. The sample was CD4+ T cells from blood buffy coats. All receptors derive from a human donor in good health.

V and J are TRBV30 and TRBJ2-7; possible D gene TRBD1, 6 bases. The CDR3 extends over 14 amino acids. CDR1 GTSNPN and CDR2 SVGIG come from the germline V gene (reference sequence). Trimming removed 3 bases at V and 7 bases at J, with 19 bases between. In DNA, the CDR3 is TGTGCCTGGAGCTCCCCAGGGGTCCTACGAGAGCAGTACTTC. It encodes CAWSSPGVLREQYF.

V usage is TRBV19 and J usage is TRBJ2-4; 9 bases agree with TRBD1. The germline V gene encodes CDR1 LNHDA and CDR2 SQIVND (reference sequence). V was pared by 3 bases and J by 3 bases, with 3 bases of the junction left unmatched. This CDR3 is built from 15 residues. The CDR3 spells CASSIGTGFKNIQYF. The CDR3 DNA is TGTGCCAGTAGTATTGGGACAGGGTTCAAAAACATTCAGTACTTC.

The chain couples TRBV5-4 to TRBJ2-6; 8 nucleotides align to TRBD2. With 4 bases clipped from V and 4 bases from J, the junction kept 7 bases outside the gene matches. The CDR3 loop spans 16 amino acids. Germline lookup yields CDR1 SGHNT and CDR2 YYREEE (reference sequence). The CDR3 region has the DNA TGTGCCAGCAGCCCGGGGGGGTTGGCAGGGGCCAACGTCCTGACTTTC. Encoded protein: CASSPGGLAGANVLTF.